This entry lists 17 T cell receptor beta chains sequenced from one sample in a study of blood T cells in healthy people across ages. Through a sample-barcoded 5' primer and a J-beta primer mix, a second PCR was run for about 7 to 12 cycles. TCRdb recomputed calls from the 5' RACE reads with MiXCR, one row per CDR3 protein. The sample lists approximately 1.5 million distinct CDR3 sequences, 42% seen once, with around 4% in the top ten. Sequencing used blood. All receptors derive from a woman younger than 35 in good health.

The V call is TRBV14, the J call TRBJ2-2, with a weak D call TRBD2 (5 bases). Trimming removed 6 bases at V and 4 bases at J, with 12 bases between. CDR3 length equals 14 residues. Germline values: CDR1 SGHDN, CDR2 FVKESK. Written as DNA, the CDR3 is TGTGCCAGCAGGCCACGGGGTTTCACCGGGGAGCTGTTTTTT. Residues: CASRPRGFTGELFF.

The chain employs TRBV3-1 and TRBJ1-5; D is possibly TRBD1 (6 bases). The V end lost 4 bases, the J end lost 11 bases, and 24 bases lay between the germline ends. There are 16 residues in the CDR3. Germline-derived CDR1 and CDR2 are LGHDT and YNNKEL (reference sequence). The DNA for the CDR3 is TGTGCCAGCAGCCCCTCACCGGACAGAGGGGAAGGAGCCCAGCATTTT. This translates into CASSPSPDRGEGAQHF.

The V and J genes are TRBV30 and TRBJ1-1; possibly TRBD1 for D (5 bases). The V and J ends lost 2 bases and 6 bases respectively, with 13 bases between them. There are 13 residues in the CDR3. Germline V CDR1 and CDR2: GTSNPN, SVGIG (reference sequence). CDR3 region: CAWSNTGVSEAFF. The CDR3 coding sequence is TGTGCCTGGAGTAACACGGGGGTGTCTGAAGCTTTCTTT.

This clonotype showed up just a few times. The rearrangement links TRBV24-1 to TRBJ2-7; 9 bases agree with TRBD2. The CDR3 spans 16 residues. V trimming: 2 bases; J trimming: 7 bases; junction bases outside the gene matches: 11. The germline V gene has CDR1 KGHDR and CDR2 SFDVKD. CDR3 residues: CATSDSERGDHNEQYF. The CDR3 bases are TGTGCCACCAGTGATTCGGAGCGGGGGGACCACAATGAGCAGTACTTC.

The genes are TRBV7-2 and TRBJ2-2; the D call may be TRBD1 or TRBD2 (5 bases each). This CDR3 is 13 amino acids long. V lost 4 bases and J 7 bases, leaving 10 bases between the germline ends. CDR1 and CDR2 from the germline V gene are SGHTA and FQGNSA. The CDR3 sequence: CASSYGAGGELFF. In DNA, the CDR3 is TGTGCCAGCAGCTACGGGGCTGGCGGGGAGCTGTTTTTT.

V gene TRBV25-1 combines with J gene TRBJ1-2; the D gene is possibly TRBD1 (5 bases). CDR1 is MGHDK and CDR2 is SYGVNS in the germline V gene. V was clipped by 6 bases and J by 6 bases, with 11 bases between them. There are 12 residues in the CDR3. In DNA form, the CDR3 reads TGTGCCAGCAGACAGGAGGGACATGGCTACACCTTC. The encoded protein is CASRQEGHGYTF.

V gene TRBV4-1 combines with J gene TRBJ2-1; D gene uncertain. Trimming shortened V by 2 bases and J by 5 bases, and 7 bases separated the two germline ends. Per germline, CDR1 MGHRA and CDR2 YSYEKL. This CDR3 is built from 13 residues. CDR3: CASSQMNDNEQFF. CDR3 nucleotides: TGCGCCAGCAGCCAAATGAACGACAATGAGCAGTTCTTC.

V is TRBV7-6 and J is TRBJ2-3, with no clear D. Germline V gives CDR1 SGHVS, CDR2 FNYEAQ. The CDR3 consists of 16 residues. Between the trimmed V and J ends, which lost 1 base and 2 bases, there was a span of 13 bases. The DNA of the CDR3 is TGTGCCAGCAGCTTAGGCGGCAATACAGACACAGATACGCAGTATTTT. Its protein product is CASSLGGNTDTDTQYF.

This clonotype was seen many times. Here the CDR3 DNA reads TGTGCCACCAGTGTCGCCGATCCAGGAGGGTATGGCTACACCTTC. Its protein is CATSVADPGGYGYTF. The chain links TRBV24-1 to TRBJ1-2; D gene uncertain. V was pared by 5 bases and J by 5 bases, with 17 bases between. Germline V gene lookup returns CDR1 KGHDR and CDR2 SFDVKD. CDR3 length equals 15 residues.

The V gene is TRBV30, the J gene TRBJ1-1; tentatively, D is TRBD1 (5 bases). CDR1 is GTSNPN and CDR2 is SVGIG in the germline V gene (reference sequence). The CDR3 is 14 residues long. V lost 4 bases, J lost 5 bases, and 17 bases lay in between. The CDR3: CAWKFWGFGTEAFF. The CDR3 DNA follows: TGTGCCTGGAAATTTTGGGGGTTCGGGACTGAAGCTTTCTTT.

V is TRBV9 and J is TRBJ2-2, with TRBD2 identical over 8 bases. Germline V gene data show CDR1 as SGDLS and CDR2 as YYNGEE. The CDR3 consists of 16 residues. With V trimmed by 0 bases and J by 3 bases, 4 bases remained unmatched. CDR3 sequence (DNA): TGTGCCAGCAGCGTAGATCGGACTAGCTACACCGGGGAGCTGTTTTTT. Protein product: CASSVDRTSYTGELFF.

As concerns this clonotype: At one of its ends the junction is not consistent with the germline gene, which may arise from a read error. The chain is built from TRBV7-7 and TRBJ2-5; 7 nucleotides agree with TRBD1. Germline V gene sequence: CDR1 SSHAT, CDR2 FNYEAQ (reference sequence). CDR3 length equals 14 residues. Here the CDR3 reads CASSLSETGTSQYF. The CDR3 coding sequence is TGTGCTAGCAGCTTAAGTGAGACAGGGACGTCCCAGTACTTC.

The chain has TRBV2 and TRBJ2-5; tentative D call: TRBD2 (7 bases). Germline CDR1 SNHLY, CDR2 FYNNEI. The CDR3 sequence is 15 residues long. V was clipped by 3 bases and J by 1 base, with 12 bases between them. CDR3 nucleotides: TGTGCCAGCAGTGATTTGGGGGGGCCCCAAGAGACCCAGTACTTC. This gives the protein CASSDLGGPQETQYF.

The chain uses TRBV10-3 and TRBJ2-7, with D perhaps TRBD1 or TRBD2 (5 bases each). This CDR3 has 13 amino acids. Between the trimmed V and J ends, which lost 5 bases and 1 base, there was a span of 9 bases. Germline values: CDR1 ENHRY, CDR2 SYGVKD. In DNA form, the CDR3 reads TGTGCCATCAGTTGGGACGGATCCTACGAGCAGTACTTC. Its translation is CAISWDGSYEQYF.

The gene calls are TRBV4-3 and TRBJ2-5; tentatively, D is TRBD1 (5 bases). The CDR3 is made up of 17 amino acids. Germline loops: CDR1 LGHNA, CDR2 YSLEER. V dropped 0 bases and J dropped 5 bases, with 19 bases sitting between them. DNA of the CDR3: TGCGCCAGCAGCCAAGAACTAAGCAGGGCCAACGGGGAGACCCAGTACTTC. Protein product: CASSQELSRANGETQYF.

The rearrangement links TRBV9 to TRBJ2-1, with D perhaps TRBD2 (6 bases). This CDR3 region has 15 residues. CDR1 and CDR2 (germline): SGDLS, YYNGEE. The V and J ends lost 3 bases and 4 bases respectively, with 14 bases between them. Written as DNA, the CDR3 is TGTGCCAGCAGCGAGATAGCGGCCCAATACAATGAGCAGTTCTTC. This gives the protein CASSEIAAQYNEQFF.

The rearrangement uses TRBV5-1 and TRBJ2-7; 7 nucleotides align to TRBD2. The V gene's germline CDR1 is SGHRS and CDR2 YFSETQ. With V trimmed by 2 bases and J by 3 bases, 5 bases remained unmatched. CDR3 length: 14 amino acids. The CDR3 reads CASSFRGELYEQYF. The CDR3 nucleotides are TGCGCCAGCAGCTTTCGGGGGGAACTCTACGAGCAGTACTTC.